A single sample is the source of the 15 T cell receptor beta chains below, sequenced in a study of Tregs in tolerant kidney transplant recipients. Produced via immunoSEQ multiplex PCR; TCRdb's table is partial and in-frame only. The table records about 94,000 clones, 80% to 95% of them present only once. The sample here was CD4+ T cells from blood, taken before the transplant. Every receptor here comes from a human donor who received a combined kidney and bone marrow transplant.

J is TRBJ2-1 and V is TRBV27; 9 positions agree with TRBD1. From germline, CDR1 is MNHEY and CDR2 SMNVEV (reference sequence). The CDR3 spans 13 residues. With 6 bases clipped from V and 14 bases from J, the junction kept 11 bases outside the gene matches. The DNA of the CDR3 is TGTGCCAGCAGCAAGAACAGGGACAGGGAGAAGTTCTTC. It codes for CASSKNRDREKFF.

This chain connects TRBV27 to TRBJ2-7, with 10 bases identical to TRBD2. Germline CDR1 reads MNHEY; CDR2 reads SMNVEV (reference sequence). With 6 bases clipped from V and 2 bases from J, the junction kept 4 bases outside the gene matches. This CDR3 spans 14 amino acids. The CDR3 bases are TGTGCCAGCAGGCGGACTAGCGGTACCTACGAGCAGTACTTC. The encoded protein is CASRRTSGTYEQYF.

This chain uses TRBV7-2 with TRBJ2-1; D gene uncertain. The CDR3 sequence is 11 residues long. Germline lookup yields CDR1 SGHTA and CDR2 FQGNSA. V was pared by 1 base and J by 9 bases, with 4 bases between. The CDR3 spells CASSLVSEQFF. The CDR3 nucleotides read TGTGCCAGCAGCTTAGTCAGTGAGCAGTTCTTC.

In this sample, this clone turned up a few times. The chain combines TRBV6-6 with TRBJ1-3; D gene ambiguous. V lost 8 bases to trimming and J lost 0 bases, with 8 bases between them. Germline-derived CDR1 and CDR2 are MNHNY and SVGAGI (reference sequence). The CDR3 extends over 13 amino acids. The CDR3 spells CASGLSSGNTIYF. CDR3 DNA: TGTGCCAGCGGGCTATCCTCTGGAAACACCATATATTTT.

J is TRBJ1-4 and V is TRBV7-9, with TRBD1 as a possible D gene (5 bases). The CDR3 loop spans 15 amino acids. Germline V lookup: CDR1 SEHNR, CDR2 FQNEAQ (reference sequence). Trimming stripped 4 bases from V and 8 bases from J, with 17 bases between. This CDR3 is CASSSRFGGSEKLFF. The CDR3 DNA follows: TGTGCCAGCAGCTCCAGATTCGGGGGAAGCGAAAAACTGTTTTTT. The whole variable domain, remainder taken from reference TRBV7-9 and TRBJ1-4, is DTGVSQNPRHKITKRGQNVTFRCDPISEHNRLYWYRQTLGQGPEFLTYFQNEAQLEKSRLLSDRFSAERPKGSFSTLEIQRTEQGDSAMYLCASSSRFGGSEKLFFGSGTQLSVL.

V is TRBV2 and J is TRBJ2-1, with D maybe TRBD2 (7 bases). Germline V gives CDR1 SNHLY, CDR2 FYNNEI. CDR3 length: 17 residues. With 3 bases removed from V and 6 bases from J, the gap between germline ends came to 21 bases. The CDR3 coding sequence is TGTGCCAGCAGTGATAAGGTCGGGGGGACCAGGGGCAATGAGCAGTTCTTC. Protein: CASSDKVGGTRGNEQFF.

The genes are TRBV9 and TRBJ2-7, with TRBD1 matching over 9 bases. V lost 2 bases and J lost 3; bases outside the gene matches: 9. Germline V gene lookup returns CDR1 SGDLS and CDR2 YYNGEE. This CDR3 is 16 amino acids long. Here the CDR3 DNA reads TGTGCCAGCAGCGTCGGGACAGGGATTTCCAGCTACGAGCAGTACTTC. The encoded protein is CASSVGTGISSYEQYF. The complete variable domain, with remaining parts taken from reference TRBV9 and TRBJ2-7, reads DSGVTQTPKHLITATGQRVTLRCSPRSGDLSVYWYQQSLDQGLQFLIQYYNGEERAKGNILERFSAQQFPDLHSELNLSSLELGDSALYFCASSVGTGISSYEQYFGPGTRLTVT.

The chain couples TRBV5-1 to TRBJ2-1; 9 bases are shared with TRBD1. The germline V gene encodes CDR1 SGHRS and CDR2 YFSETQ. V shed 3 bases and J 8 bases; nucleotides not matched to a gene: 9. The CDR3 extends over 15 amino acids. Here the CDR3 DNA reads TGCGCCAGCAGCTCACAGGGGGCTCTGGTCGATGAGCAGTTCTTC. This translates into CASSSQGALVDEQFF. Variable domain in full (rest from reference TRBV5-1 and TRBJ2-1): KAGVTQTPRYLIKTRGQQVTLSCSPISGHRSVSWYQQTPGQGLQFLFEYFSETQRNKGNFPGRFSGRQFSNSRSEMNVSTLELGDSALYLCASSSQGALVDEQFFGPGTRLTVL.

The chain recombines TRBV10-2 with TRBJ1-6; D gene uncertain. Per the germline V gene, CDR1 is WSHSY and CDR2 is SAAADI. V dropped 0 bases and J dropped 7 bases, with 13 bases sitting between them. The CDR3 sequence is 16 residues long. The chain's CDR3 is CASSESRGIPNSPLHF. The CDR3 DNA reads TGCGCCAGCAGTGAGTCGAGAGGGATCCCAAATTCACCCCTCCACTTT.

This sequence joins TRBV7-9 and TRBJ1-2; unclear D gene. The CDR3 has 13 residues. Germline CDR1 reads SEHNR; CDR2 reads FQNEAQ (reference sequence). Trimming cost V 3 bases and J 8 bases, with 13 bases left between them. This chain's CDR3 is CASSLTGSNGYTF. The CDR3 nucleotides read TGTGCCAGCAGCTTGACCGGGAGTAACGGCTACACCTTC.

V gene TRBV7-9 combines with J gene TRBJ2-3; 7 nucleotides agree with TRBD1. The CDR3 contains 15 residues. Germline CDR1 is SEHNR and CDR2 is FQNEAQ (reference sequence). With 2 bases clipped from V and 2 bases from J, the junction kept 4 bases outside the gene matches. The CDR3 here is CASSLFGTDTDTQYF. In DNA form, the CDR3 reads TGTGCCAGCAGCTTATTTGGGACAGACACAGATACGCAGTATTTT. Complete variable domain (other parts from reference TRBV7-9 and TRBJ2-3): DTGVSQNPRHKITKRGQNVTFRCDPISEHNRLYWYRQTLGQGPEFLTYFQNEAQLEKSRLLSDRFSAERPKGSFSTLEIQRTEQGDSAMYLCASSLFGTDTDTQYFGPGTRLTVL.

A note on this clone: This specimen includes other DNA sequences encoding the same CDR3. V usage is TRBV7-2 and J usage is TRBJ1-6; D call uncertain. CDR1 is SGHTA and CDR2 is FQGNSA in the germline V gene. The CDR3 runs 16 residues. V lost 2 bases and J 8 bases, leaving 16 bases between the germline ends. The CDR3 loop is CASSLWRTGLDSPLHF. The CDR3 DNA is TGTGCCAGCAGCTTATGGCGGACCGGACTTGATTCACCCCTCCACTTT.

The sample holds one count of this clone. This chain connects TRBV11-2 to TRBJ2-5; perhaps TRBD2 as D (7 bases). The V and J ends lost 5 bases and 4 bases respectively, with 14 bases between them. Germline CDR1 reads SGHAT; CDR2 reads FQNNGV. The CDR3 is 14 residues long. The CDR3, as DNA: TGTGCCAGCAGCCGCTCGGGGGGCCCAGAGACCCAGTACTTC. Protein product: CASSRSGGPETQYF.

The count of this clone is one. V and J are TRBV23-1 and TRBJ2-7; maybe TRBD1 (6 bases). TRBV23-1 is an ORF for which the function is uncertain. This CDR3 is 12 amino acids long. V lost 7 bases and J lost 3, with 10 bases in between. The CDR3: CASTGTIYEQYF. The CDR3 DNA reads TGCGCCAGCACCGGGACAATCTACGAGCAGTACTTC.

The V and J genes are TRBV10-3 and TRBJ1-1; 9 bases align to TRBD1. J was trimmed by 3 bases and V by 6 bases; bases with no gene match: 2. This CDR3 region has 13 residues. Germline V gene data show CDR1 as ENHRY and CDR2 as SYGVKD. CDR3 protein: CAISRQGDTEAFF. The CDR3 nucleotides read TGTGCCATCAGCCGACAGGGGGACACTGAAGCTTTCTTT.